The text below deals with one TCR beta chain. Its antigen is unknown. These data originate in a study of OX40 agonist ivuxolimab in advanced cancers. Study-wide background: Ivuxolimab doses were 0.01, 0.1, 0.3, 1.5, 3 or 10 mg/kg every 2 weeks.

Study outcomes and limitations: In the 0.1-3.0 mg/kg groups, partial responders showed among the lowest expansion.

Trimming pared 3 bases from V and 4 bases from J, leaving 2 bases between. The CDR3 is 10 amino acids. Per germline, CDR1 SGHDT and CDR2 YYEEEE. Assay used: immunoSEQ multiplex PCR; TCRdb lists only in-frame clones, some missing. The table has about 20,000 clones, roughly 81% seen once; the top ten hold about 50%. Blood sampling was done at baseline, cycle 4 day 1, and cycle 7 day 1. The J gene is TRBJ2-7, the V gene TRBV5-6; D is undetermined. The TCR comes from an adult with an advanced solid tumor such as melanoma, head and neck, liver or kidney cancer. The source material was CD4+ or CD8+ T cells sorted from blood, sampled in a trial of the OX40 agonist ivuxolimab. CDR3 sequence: CASSSYEQYF. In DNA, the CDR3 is TGTGCCAGCAGCTCTTACGAGCAGTACTTC. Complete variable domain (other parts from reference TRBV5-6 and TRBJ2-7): DAGVTQSPTHLIKTRGQQVTLRCSPKSGHDTVSWYQQALGQGPQFIFQYYEEEERQRGNFPDRFSGHQFPNYSSELNVNALLLGDSALYLCASSSYEQYFGPGTRLTVT.